These 17 T cell receptor beta chains originate from one sample sequenced in a study of T cell repertoires in cytomegalovirus infection. TCRdb called the reads again in MiXCR, with one record for every CDR3 protein. The sample shows 100,000 to 150,000 distinct CDR3 sequences, about 10% of them seen only once. Sequenced sample: PBMCs. These TCRs come from a human donor in good health (CMV status not recorded). Some clones in this sample may be carry-over from other donors' samples.

This rearrangement joins TRBV5-1 to TRBJ1-1, with a possible D match to TRBD1 (6 bases). The CDR3 extends over 13 amino acids. Per germline, CDR1 SGHRS and CDR2 YFSETQ. The germline V and J ends were trimmed by 5 bases and 6 bases, with 14 bases remaining between them. This chain's CDR3 is CASSEGVYSEAFF. The CDR3 coding sequence is TGCGCCAGCAGTGAGGGGGTCTATTCTGAAGCTTTCTTT.

This clonotype was counted ten times or more. The chain employs TRBV6-6 and TRBJ1-3; perhaps TRBD1 as D (5 bases). Germline V gene data show CDR1 as MNHNY and CDR2 as SVGAGI (reference sequence). The CDR3 has 14 amino acids. Trimming took off 6 bases at V and 9 bases at J, with 18 bases between the two ends. The DNA for the CDR3 is TGTGCCAGCAGCCGATTAACGGAGGGGCCCACCATATATTTT. Protein sequence: CASSRLTEGPTIYF.

This clonotype has ten or more counts. The V call is TRBV12-3 or TRBV12-4, the J call TRBJ1-1, with D maybe TRBD1 (6 bases). The V end lost 6 bases, the J end lost 8 bases, and 10 bases lay between the germline ends. This CDR3 spans 11 amino acids. The CDR3 here is CASSTQGEAFF. The CDR3 DNA is TGTGCCAGCAGCACTCAGGGGGAAGCTTTCTTT.

Ten or more counts support this clonotype. One junction end does not reproduce the germline sequence, and a read error may be involved. The chain has TRBV7-4 and TRBJ2-3; maybe TRBD1 (5 bases). The germline V gene has CDR1 SGHVT and CDR2 SQSDAQ. The CDR3 has 11 residues. The CDR3 loop is CASSKTDTQYF. DNA for the CDR3: TGTGCCAGCAGCAAGACAGACACGCAGTATTTT.

This clonotype was seen a few times. V is TRBV20-1 and J is TRBJ1-1; 9 bases match TRBD1. The CDR3 covers 14 residues. Germline CDR1 is DFQATT and CDR2 is SNEGSKA (reference sequence). The J segment lost 3 bases and the V segment lost 6 bases, leaving 8 bases of the junction unmatched. This CDR3 is CSAPGQGSDTEAFF. CDR3 nucleotides: TGCAGTGCACCGGGACAGGGATCGGACACTGAAGCTTTCTTT.

This clonotype was seen a single time. J is TRBJ2-7 and V is TRBV20-1, with D uncertain. V was clipped by 0 bases and J by 7 bases, with 16 bases between them. CDR3 length: 14 residues. Germline CDR1 and CDR2: DFQATT and SNEGSKA (reference sequence). This chain's CDR3 is CSARDGQIQGEQYF. The CDR3, as DNA: TGCAGTGCTAGAGATGGTCAGATTCAAGGGGAGCAGTACTTC.

This clonotype was seen at least ten times. The chain links TRBV7-2 to TRBJ1-1; no clear D gene. Germline values: CDR1 SGHTA, CDR2 FQGNSA. V was cut by 2 bases and J by 4 bases, with 8 bases left in between. CDR3 length: 13 amino acids. CDR3 bases: TGTGCCAGCAGCTTACGGCGCGGCACTGAAGCTTTCTTT. Protein product: CASSLRRGTEAFF.

The chain recombines TRBV6-5 with TRBJ1-1, with 7 bases that match TRBD1. J was trimmed by 0 bases and V by 5 bases; bases with no gene match: 6. CDR3 length: 15 residues. Germline values: CDR1 MNHEY, CDR2 SVGAGI. The CDR3, as DNA: TGTGCCAGCAGTAACGGACAGGTGATGAACACTGAAGCTTTCTTT. Encoded protein: CASSNGQVMNTEAFF.

This clonotype was seen only a few times. The V call is TRBV5-1, the J call TRBJ2-1; 8 bases are shared with TRBD1. Germline V CDR1 and CDR2: SGHRS, YFSETQ. Trimming at V came to 0 bases and at J to 5 bases, leaving 1 base not matched to a gene. The CDR3 runs to 14 residues. The CDR3 nucleotides are TGCGCCAGCAGCTTGGACAGGGGGAACAATGAGCAGTTCTTC. Its translation: CASSLDRGNNEQFF.

This clonotype was counted ten times or more. This sequence joins TRBV7-2 and TRBJ2-3; no clear D. The V end was cut by 4 bases, the J end by 1 base, with 21 bases between. The CDR3 length is 18 residues. The V gene's germline CDR1 is SGHTA and CDR2 FQGNSA. CDR3 amino acids: CASSSPRQQHSRTDTQYF. The CDR3 nucleotides are TGTGCCAGCAGCTCCCCCCGTCAACAGCACTCGCGCACAGATACGCAGTATTTT.

In this sample, this clonotype turned up many times. The V and J genes are TRBV28 and TRBJ1-6; D remains unclear. Trimming shortened V by 4 bases and J by 6 bases, and 4 bases separated the two germline ends. CDR1 MDHEN and CDR2 SYDVKM come from the germline V gene. This CDR3 is built from 12 residues. Here the CDR3 DNA reads TGTGCCAGCAGTTCGCCTAATTCACCCCTCCACTTT. This encodes CASSSPNSPLHF.

Many counts were recorded for this clonotype. V and J are TRBV6-1 and TRBJ1-1, with D unclear. This CDR3 is built from 14 residues. Per the germline V gene, CDR1 is MNHNS and CDR2 is SASEGT. The V end was cut by 2 bases, the J end by 2 bases, with 9 bases between. The CDR3 protein is CASSEQHLNTEAFF. In DNA, the CDR3 is TGTGCCAGCAGTGAACAACACCTCAACACTGAAGCTTTCTTT.

This clonotype appeared many times. The genes are TRBV5-1 and TRBJ2-1; 10 bases are a match to TRBD1. The J segment lost 2 bases and the V segment lost 4 bases, leaving 9 bases of the junction unmatched. Germline CDR1 reads SGHRS; CDR2 reads YFSETQ. The CDR3 runs 17 residues. The CDR3 is CASSLGAGTGAYNEQFF. The CDR3, as DNA: TGCGCCAGCAGCCTGGGCGCCGGGACAGGGGCCTACAATGAGCAGTTCTTC.

The table lists this clonotype with a few counts. This chain connects TRBV20-1 to TRBJ2-1; D is unclear. This CDR3 comprises 11 residues. Germline CDR1 and CDR2: DFQATT and SNEGSKA (reference sequence). V dropped 6 bases and J dropped 5 bases, with 8 bases sitting between them. This chain's CDR3 is CSATGHNEQFF. The CDR3 DNA reads as TGCAGTGCGACGGGCCACAATGAGCAGTTCTTC.

Many counts were recorded for this clonotype. The DNA of the CDR3 is TGCAGTGCTAGGATGTTGGCGGCTCGTGAAAAACTGTTTTTT. Its protein product is CSARMLAAREKLFF. The chain recombines TRBV20-1 with TRBJ1-4; D gene uncertain. From germline, CDR1 is DFQATT and CDR2 SNEGSKA (reference sequence). V gave up 3 bases and J gave up 7 bases, with 15 bases separating them. The CDR3 length is 14 residues.

A word on this clonotype: A much more abundant neighbour one base away suggests this may be a read error. The CDR3 is CATSRDRGNTGAFF. For the CDR3, the DNA is TGTGCCACCAGCCGGGACAGGGGGAACACTGGAGCTTTCTTT. This chain uses TRBV15 with TRBJ1-1; 11 bases are a match to TRBD1. The CDR3 is 14 residues long. Germline CDR1 reads LNHNV; CDR2 reads YYDKDF (reference sequence). The full variable domain, with the rest looked up from reference TRBV15 and TRBJ1-1, is DAMVIQNPRYQVTQFGKPVTLSCSQTLNHNVMYWYQQKSSQAPKLLFHYYDKDFNNEADTPDNFQSRRPNTSFCFLDIRSPGLGDTAMYLCATSRDRGNTGAFFGQGTRLTVV.

This clonotype was detected many times. The rearrangement uses TRBV19 and TRBJ1-1, with TRBD1 matching over 10 bases. CDR1 and CDR2 (germline): LNHDA, SQIVND (reference sequence). This CDR3 region has 14 residues. Unmatched junction bases numbered 7, after V lost 5 bases and J lost 7 bases. In DNA form, the CDR3 reads TGTGCCAGTAGTCCCGGGACAGGGGCCGTTGAAGCTTTCTTT. As protein: CASSPGTGAVEAFF.